These 5 T cell receptor beta chains originate from one sample sequenced in a study of vaccination and CD4 T cells after COVID-19. The treatment: approximately 9-day PBMC culture with coronavirus spike peptide pools or control peptides (ViraFEST assay). An Oncomine TCR Beta short-read assay was used to sequence the DNA from cultured CD4+ T cells. TCRdb fed the PCR reads into MiXCR, producing one record per CDR3 protein. The sample holds 15,000 to 17,000 distinct CDR3 sequences, roughly 58% seen once. Their cognate antigens are unknown. The sequencing input was CD4+ T cells from blood, cultured in vitro. The receptor source for this set is a human donor who had recovered from COVID-19.

The chain links TRBV6-1 to TRBJ1-1; no firm D call. There are 13 residues in the CDR3. CDR1 and CDR2 from the germline V gene are MNHNS and SASEGT. Trimming cost V 8 bases and J 4 bases, with 14 bases left between them. The CDR3, as DNA: TGTGCCAGCGATAAATCCCTACGCACTGAAGCTTTCTTT. This gives the protein CASDKSLRTEAFF.

This chain uses TRBV11-2 with TRBJ1-6; TRBD1 aligns across 7 bases. Trimming cost V 5 bases and J 8 bases; bases outside gene matches: 12. CDR3 length: 16 amino acids. Per the germline V gene, CDR1 is SGHAT and CDR2 is FQNNGV. CDR3 sequence reads: CASSPLQGGLHSPLHF. The CDR3 DNA follows: TGTGCCAGCAGCCCGCTCCAGGGGGGTCTTCATTCACCCCTCCACTTT.

This sequence joins TRBV6-2 or TRBV6-3 and TRBJ2-3, with 8 positions matching TRBD1. The V and J ends lost 7 bases and 3 bases, in that order; junction bases with no gene match: 3. Germline V CDR1 and CDR2: MNHEY, SVGEGT. The CDR3 is 13 amino acids. CDR3: CASTRTGTDTQYF. The CDR3 region has the DNA TGTGCCAGCACACGGACAGGGACAGATACGCAGTATTTT.

The chain combines TRBV19 with TRBJ2-7, with a tentative D call TRBD1 (6 bases). This CDR3 contains 14 residues. Trimming removed 6 bases at V and 2 bases at J, with 14 bases between. Germline V gives CDR1 LNHDA, CDR2 SQIVND (reference sequence). CDR3 protein: CASSTGTSPYEQYF. CDR3 coding DNA: TGTGCCAGTAGCACCGGGACAAGTCCCTACGAGCAGTACTTC.

This clonotype was detected only a few times. The genes are TRBV27 and TRBJ2-7; the match to TRBD2 covers 9 bases. The CDR3 totals 14 residues. Germline values: CDR1 MNHEY, CDR2 SMNVEV (reference sequence). With 4 bases clipped from V and 4 bases from J, the junction kept 5 bases outside the gene matches. In nucleotides, the CDR3 is TGTGCCAGCAGTTCTGTGACTAGCGGATACGAGCAGTACTTC. Protein sequence: CASSSVTSGYEQYF.